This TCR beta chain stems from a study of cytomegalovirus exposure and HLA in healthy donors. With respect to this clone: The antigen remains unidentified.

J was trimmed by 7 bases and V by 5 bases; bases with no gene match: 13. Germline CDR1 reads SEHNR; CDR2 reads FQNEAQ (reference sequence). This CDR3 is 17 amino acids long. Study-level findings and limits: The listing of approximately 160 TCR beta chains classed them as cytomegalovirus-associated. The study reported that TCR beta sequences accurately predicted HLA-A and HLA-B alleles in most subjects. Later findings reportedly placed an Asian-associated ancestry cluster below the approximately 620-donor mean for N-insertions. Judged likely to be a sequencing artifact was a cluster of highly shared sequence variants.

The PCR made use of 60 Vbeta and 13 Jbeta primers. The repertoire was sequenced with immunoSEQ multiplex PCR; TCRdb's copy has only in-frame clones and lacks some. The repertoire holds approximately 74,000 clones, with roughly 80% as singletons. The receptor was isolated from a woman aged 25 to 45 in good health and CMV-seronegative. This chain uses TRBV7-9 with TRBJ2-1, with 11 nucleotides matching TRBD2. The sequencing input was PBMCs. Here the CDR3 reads CASSPPLVSGGANEQFF. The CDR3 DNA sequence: TGTGCCAGCAGCCCACCCCTAGTTAGCGGGGGGGCGAATGAGCAGTTCTTC.